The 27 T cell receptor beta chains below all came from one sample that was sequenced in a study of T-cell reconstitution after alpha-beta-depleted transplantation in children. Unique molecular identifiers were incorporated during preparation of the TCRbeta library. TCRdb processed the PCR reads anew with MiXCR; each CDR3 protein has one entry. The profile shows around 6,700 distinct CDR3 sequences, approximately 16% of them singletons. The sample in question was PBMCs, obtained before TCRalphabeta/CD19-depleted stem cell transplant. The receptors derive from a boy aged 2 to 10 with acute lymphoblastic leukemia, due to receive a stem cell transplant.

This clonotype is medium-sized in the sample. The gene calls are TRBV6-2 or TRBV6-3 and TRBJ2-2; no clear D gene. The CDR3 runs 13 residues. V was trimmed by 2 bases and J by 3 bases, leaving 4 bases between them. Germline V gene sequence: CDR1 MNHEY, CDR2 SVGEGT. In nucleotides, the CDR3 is TGTGCCAGCAGTTACAGGGACACCGGGGAGCTGTTTTTT. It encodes CASSYRDTGELFF.

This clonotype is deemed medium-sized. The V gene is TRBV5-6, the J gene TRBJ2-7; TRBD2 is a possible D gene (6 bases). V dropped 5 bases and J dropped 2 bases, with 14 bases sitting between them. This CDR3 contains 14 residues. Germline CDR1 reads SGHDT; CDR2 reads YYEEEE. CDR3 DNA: TGTGCCAGCAGTCCGATCGGCGGGGCCTACGAGCAGTACTTC. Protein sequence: CASSPIGGAYEQYF.

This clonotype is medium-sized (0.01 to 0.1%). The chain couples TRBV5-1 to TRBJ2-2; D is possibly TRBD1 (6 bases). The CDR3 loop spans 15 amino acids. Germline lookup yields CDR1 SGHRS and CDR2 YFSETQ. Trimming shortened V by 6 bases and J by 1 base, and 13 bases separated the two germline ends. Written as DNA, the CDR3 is TGCGCCAGCACGACAGGCCGACAGAACACCGGGGAGCTGTTTTTT. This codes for CASTTGRQNTGELFF.

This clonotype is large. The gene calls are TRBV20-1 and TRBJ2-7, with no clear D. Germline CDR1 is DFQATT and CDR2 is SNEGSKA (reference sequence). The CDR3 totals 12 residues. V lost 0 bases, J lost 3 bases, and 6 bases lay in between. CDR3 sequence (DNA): TGCAGTGCTAGAGATCAATTCTACGAGCAGTACTTC. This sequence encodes CSARDQFYEQYF.

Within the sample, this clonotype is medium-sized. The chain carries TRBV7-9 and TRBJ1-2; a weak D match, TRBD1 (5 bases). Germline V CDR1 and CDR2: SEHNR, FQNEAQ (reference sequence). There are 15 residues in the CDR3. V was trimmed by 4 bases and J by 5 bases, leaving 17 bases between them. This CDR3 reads CASSSHGASFYGYTF. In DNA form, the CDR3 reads TGTGCCAGCAGCTCTCACGGGGCCAGTTTTTATGGCTACACCTTC.

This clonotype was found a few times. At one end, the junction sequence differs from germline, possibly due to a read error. The DNA of the CDR3 is TGCTGTGCGCCTCCGACTAGCGGGGGTCGGGAGACCCAGTACTTC. Its protein is CCAPPTSGGRETQYF. The chain has TRBV20-1 and TRBJ2-5; 12 nucleotides line up with TRBD2. Germline-derived CDR1 and CDR2 are DFQATT and SNEGSKA (reference sequence). The CDR3 consists of 15 residues.

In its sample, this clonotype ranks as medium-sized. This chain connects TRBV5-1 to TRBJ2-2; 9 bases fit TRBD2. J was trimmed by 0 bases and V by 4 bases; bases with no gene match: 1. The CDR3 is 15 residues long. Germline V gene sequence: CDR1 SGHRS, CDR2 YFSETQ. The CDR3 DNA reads TGCGCCAGCAGCCAGCGGGGGGCGAACACCGGGGAGCTGTTTTTT. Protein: CASSQRGANTGELFF. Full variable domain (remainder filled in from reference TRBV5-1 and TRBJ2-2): KAGVTQTPRYLIKTRGQQVTLSCSPISGHRSVSWYQQTPGQGLQFLFEYFSETQRNKGNFPGRFSGRQFSNSRSEMNVSTLELGDSALYLCASSQRGANTGELFFGEGSRLTVL.

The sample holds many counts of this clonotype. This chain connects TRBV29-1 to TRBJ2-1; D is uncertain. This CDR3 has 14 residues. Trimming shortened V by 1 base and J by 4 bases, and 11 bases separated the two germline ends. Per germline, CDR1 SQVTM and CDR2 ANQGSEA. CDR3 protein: CSVEGGNVYNEQFF. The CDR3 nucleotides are TGCAGCGTTGAAGGGGGTAATGTTTACAATGAGCAGTTCTTC.

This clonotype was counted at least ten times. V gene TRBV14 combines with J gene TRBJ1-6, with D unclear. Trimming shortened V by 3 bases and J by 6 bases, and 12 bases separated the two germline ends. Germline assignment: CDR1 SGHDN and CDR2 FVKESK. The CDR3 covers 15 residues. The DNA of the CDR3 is TGTGCCAGCAGCCAGTGGAGTCTTGGTAATTCACCCCTCCACTTT. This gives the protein CASSQWSLGNSPLHF. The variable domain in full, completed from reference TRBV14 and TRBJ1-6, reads EAGVTQFPSHSVIEKGQTVTLRCDPISGHDNLYWYRRVMGKEIKFLLHFVKESKQDESGMPNNRFLAERTGGTYSTLKVQPAELEDSGVYFCASSQWSLGNSPLHFGNGTRLTVT.

CDR3 sequence reads: CASSQVSGETQYF. The CDR3, as DNA: TGTGCCAGCAGCCAAGTATCTGGGGAGACCCAGTACTTC. This chain links TRBV4-2 with TRBJ2-5; D not resolved. CDR1 and CDR2 (germline): LGHNA, YNFKEQ. The V and J ends lost 1 base and 5 bases respectively, with 8 bases between them. CDR3 length: 13 amino acids.

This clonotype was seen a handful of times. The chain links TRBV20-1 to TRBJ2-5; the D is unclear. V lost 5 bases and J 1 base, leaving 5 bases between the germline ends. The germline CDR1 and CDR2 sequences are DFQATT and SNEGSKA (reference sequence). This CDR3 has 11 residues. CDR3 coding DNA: TGCAGTGCTTACTCCCAAGAGACCCAGTACTTC. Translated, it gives CSAYSQETQYF.

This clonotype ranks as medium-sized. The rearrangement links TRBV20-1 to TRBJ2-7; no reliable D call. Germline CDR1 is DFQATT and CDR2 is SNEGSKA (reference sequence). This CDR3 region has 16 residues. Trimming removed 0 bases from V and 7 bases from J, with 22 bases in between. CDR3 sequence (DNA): TGCAGTGCTAGAGATCACAATAGGATAGGAGTGGGGGAGCAGTACTTC. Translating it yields CSARDHNRIGVGEQYF.

As DNA, the CDR3 is TGTGCCAGCAGCGCCGGGACAGTCTACAATGAGCAGTTCTTC. It translates to CASSAGTVYNEQFF. This sequence joins TRBV9 and TRBJ2-1, with 7 nucleotides matching TRBD1. The V segment lost 3 bases and the J segment 3 bases; nucleotides outside the gene matches: 3. Germline values: CDR1 SGDLS, CDR2 YYNGEE. The CDR3 length is 14 residues.

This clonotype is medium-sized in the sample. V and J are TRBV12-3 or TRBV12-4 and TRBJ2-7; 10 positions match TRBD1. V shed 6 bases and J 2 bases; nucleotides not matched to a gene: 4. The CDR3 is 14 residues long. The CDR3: CASRGQGSPYEQYF. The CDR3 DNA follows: TGTGCCAGCAGGGGACAGGGGAGCCCCTACGAGCAGTACTTC.

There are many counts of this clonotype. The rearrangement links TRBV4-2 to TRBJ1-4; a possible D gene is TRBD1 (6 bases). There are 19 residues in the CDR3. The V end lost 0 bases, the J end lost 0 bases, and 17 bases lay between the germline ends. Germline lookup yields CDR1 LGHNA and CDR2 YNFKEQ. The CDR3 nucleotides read TGTGCCAGCAGCCAAGATCTCAGGACAGCAAATGCAACTAATGAAAAACTGTTTTTT. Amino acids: CASSQDLRTANATNEKLFF.

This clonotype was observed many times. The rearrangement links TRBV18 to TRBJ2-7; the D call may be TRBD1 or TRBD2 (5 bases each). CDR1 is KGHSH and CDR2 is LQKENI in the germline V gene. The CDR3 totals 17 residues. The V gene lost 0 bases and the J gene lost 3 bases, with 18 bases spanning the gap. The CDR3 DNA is TGTGCCAGCTCACCACCGATGGGGAGTAGGGGTGTCTACGAGCAGTACTTC. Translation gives CASSPPMGSRGVYEQYF. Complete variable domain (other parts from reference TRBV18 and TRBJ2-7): NAGVMQNPRHLVRRRGQEARLRCSPMKGHSHVYWYRQLPEEGLKFMVYLQKENIIDESGMPKERFSAEFPKEGPSILRIQQVVRGDSAAYFCASSPPMGSRGVYEQYFGPGTRLTVT.

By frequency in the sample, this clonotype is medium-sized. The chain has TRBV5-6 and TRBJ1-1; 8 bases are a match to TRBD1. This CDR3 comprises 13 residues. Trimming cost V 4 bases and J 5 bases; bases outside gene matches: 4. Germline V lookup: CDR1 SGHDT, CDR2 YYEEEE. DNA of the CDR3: TGTGCCAGCAGCGGAGACAGGGGAACTGAAGCTTTCTTT. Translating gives CASSGDRGTEAFF.

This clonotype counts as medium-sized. The CDR3: CASSGAQFHTDTQYF. CDR3 sequence (DNA): TGCGCCAGCAGCGGGGCCCAATTCCACACAGATACGCAGTATTTT. The rearrangement links TRBV5-1 to TRBJ2-3; TRBD1 is a possible D gene (5 bases). Trimming removed 4 bases from V and 2 bases from J, with 14 bases in between. Germline V CDR1 and CDR2: SGHRS, YFSETQ. The CDR3 covers 15 residues.

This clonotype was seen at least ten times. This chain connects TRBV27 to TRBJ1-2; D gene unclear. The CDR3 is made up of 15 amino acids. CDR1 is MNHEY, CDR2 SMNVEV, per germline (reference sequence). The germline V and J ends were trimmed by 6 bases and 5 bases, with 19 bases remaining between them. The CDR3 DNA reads TGTGCCAGCAGCTTAGGACGGAGAGGAGAATATGGCTACACCTTC. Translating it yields CASSLGRRGEYGYTF.

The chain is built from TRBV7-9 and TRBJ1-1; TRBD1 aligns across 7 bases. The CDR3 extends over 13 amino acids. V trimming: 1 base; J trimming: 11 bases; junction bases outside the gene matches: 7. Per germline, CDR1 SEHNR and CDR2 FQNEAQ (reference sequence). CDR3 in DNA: TGTGCCAGCAGCTTAGAAAAGGGGGCGTCGGCTTTCTTT. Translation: CASSLEKGASAFF. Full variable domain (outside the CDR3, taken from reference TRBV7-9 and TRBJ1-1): DTGVSQNPRHKITKRGQNVTFRCDPISEHNRLYWYRQTLGQGPEFLTYFQNEAQLEKSRLLSDRFSAERPKGSFSTLEIQRTEQGDSAMYLCASSLEKGASAFFGQGTRLTVV.

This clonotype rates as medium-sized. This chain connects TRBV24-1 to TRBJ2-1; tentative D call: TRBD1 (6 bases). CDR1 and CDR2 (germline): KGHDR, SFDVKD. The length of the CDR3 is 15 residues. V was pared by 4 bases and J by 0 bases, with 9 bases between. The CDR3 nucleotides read TGTGCCACCAGTGACCCGACAGGCTCCTACAATGAGCAGTTCTTC. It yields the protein CATSDPTGSYNEQFF.

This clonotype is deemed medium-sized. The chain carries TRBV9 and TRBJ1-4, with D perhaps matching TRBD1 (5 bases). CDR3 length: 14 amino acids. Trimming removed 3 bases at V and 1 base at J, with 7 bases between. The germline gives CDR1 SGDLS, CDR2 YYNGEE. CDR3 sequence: CASSGDGTNEKLFF. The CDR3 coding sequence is TGTGCCAGCAGCGGGGACGGAACTAATGAAAAACTGTTTTTT.

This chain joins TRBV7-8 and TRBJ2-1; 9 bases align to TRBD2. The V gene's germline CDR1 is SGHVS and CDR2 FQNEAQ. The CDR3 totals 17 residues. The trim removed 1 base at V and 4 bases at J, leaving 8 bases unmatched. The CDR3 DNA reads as TGTGCCAGCAGCTTAGTGTCGGCGGGGGGGAGTTACAATGAGCAGTTCTTC. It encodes CASSLVSAGGSYNEQFF.

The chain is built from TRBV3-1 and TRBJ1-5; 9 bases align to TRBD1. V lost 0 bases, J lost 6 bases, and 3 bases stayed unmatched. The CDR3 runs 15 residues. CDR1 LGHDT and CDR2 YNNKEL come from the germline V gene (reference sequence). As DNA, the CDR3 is TGTGCCAGCAGCCAAGATACGACAGGGGGTCAGCCCCAGCATTTT. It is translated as CASSQDTTGGQPQHF. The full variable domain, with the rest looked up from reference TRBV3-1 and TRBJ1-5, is DTAVSQTPKYLVTQMGNDKSIKCEQNLGHDTMYWYKQDSKKFLKIMFSYNNKELIINETVPNRFSPKSPDKAHLNLHINSLELGDSAVYFCASSQDTTGGQPQHFGDGTRLSIL.

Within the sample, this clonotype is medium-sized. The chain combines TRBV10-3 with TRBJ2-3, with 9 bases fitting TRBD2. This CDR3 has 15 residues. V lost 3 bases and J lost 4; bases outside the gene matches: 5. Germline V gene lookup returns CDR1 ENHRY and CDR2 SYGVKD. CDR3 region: CAISDRAGGPDTQYF. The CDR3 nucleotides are TGTGCCATCAGTGACCGAGCGGGGGGCCCAGATACGCAGTATTTT.

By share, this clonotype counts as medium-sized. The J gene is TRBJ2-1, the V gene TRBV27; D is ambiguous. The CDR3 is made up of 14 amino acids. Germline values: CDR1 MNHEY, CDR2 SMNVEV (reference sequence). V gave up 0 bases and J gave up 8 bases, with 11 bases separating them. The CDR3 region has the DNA TGTGCCAGCAGTTTATCGTCCGGGTCCGATGAGCAGTTCTTC. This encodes CASSLSSGSDEQFF.

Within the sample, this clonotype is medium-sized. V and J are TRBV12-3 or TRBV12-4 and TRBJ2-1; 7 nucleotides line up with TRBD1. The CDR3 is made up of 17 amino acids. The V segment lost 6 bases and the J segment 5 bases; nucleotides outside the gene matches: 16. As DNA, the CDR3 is TGTGCCAGCAGCACAGCCCTAGGGGGCCGAAACGACAATGAGCAGTTCTTC. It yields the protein CASSTALGGRNDNEQFF.